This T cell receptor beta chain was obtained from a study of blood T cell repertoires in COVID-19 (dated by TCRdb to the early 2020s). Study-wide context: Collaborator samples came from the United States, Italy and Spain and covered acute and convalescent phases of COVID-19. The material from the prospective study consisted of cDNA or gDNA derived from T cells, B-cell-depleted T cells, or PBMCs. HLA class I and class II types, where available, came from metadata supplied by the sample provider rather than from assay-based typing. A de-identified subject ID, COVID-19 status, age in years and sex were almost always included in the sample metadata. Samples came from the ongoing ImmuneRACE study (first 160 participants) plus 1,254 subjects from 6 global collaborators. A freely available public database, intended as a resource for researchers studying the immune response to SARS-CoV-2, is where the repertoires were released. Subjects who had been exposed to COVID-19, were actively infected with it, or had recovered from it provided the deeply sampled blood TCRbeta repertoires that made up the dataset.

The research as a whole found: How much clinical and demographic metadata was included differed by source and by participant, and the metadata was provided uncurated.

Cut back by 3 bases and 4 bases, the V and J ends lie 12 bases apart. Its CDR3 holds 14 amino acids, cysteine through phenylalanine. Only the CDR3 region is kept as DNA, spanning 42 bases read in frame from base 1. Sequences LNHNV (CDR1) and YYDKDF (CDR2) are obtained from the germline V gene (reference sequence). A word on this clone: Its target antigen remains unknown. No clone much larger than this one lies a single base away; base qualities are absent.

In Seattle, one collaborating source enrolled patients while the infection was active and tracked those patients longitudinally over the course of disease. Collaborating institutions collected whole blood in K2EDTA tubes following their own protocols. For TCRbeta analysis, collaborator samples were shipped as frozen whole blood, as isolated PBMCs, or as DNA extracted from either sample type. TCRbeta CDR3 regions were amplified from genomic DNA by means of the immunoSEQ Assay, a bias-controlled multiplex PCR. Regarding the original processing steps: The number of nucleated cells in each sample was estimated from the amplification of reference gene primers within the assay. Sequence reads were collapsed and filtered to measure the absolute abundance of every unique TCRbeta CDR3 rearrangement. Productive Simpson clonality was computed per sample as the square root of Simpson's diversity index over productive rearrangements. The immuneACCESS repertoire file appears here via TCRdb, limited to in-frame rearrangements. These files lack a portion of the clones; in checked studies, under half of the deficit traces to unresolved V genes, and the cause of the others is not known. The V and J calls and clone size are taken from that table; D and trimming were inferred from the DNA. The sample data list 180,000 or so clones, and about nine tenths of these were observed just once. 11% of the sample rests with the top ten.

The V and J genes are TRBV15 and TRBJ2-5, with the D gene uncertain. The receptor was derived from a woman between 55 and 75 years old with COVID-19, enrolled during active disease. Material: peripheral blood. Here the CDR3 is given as CATSSSPSGETQYF. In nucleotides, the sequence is TGTGCCACCAGCAGCTCACCTAGTGGAGAGACCCAGTACTTC.